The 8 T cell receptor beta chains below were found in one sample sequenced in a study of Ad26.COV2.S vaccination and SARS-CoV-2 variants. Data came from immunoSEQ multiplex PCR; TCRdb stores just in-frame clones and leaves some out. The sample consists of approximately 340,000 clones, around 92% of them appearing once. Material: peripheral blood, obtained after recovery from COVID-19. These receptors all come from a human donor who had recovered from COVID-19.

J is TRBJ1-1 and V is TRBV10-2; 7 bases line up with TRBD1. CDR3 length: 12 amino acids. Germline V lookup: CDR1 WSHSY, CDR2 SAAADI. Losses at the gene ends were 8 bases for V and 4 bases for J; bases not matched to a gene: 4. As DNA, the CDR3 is TGCGCCAGCGCGGACAGGTTCACTGAAGCTTTCTTT. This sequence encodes CASADRFTEAFF.

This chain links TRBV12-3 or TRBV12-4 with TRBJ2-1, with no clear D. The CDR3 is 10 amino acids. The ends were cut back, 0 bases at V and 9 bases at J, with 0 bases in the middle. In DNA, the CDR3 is TGTGCCAGCAGTTTAGCTGAGCAGTTCTTC. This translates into CASSLAEQFF.

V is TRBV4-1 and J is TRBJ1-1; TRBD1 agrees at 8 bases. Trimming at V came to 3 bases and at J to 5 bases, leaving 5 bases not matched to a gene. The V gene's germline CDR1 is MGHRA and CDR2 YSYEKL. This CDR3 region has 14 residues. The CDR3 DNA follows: TGCGCCAGCAGCCAGGTCGGACAGGGAACTGAAGCTTTCTTT. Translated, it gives CASSQVGQGTEAFF.

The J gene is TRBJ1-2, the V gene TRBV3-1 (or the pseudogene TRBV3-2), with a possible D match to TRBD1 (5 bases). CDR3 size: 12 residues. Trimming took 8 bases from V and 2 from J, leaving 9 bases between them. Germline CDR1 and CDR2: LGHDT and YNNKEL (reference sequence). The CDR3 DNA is TGTGCCAGCTCCACAGGAAACTATGGCTACACCTTC. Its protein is CASSTGNYGYTF.

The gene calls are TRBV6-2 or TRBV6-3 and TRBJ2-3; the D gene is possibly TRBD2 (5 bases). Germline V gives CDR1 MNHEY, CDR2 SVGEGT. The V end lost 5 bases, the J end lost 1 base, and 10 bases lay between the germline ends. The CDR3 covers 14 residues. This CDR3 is CASSAPGGTDTQYF. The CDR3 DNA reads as TGTGCCAGCAGTGCCCCCGGGGGCACAGATACGCAGTATTTT.

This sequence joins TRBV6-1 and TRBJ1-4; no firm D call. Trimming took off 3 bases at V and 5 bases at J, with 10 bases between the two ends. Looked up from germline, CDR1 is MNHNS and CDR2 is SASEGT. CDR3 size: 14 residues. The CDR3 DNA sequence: TGTGCCAGCAGTGACCCTCGGCGAAATGAAAAACTGTTTTTT. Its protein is CASSDPRRNEKLFF.

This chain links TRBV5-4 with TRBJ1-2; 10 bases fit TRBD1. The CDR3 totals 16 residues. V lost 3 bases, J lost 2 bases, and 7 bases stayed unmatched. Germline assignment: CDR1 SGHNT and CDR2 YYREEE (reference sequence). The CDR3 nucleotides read TGTGCCAGCAGCTCTCAACCGGGACAGGGGAACTATGGCTACACCTTC. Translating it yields CASSSQPGQGNYGYTF.

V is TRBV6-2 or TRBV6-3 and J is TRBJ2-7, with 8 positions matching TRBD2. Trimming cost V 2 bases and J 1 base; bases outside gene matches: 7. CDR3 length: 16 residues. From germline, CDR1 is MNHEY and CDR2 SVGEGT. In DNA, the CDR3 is TGTGCCAGCAGTTACAGCGGTAGCGGGGCTTCCTACGAGCAGTACTTC. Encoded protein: CASSYSGSGASYEQYF.